This TCR beta chain came from a study of Ad26.COV2.S vaccination and SARS-CoV-2 variants. With respect to this clone: Its antigen is unidentified.

Per germline, CDR1 SQVTM and CDR2 ANQGSEA. The CDR3 has 12 amino acids. V lost 5 bases and J lost 4, with 6 bases in between. Overall study results and limits: Researchers cautioned that TCR breadth and depth analyses may have underestimated total T cell responses. Those who received vaccine or placebo ended up with similar non-spike TCR breadth. It was reported that spike-specific CD8+ and CD4+ T cell responses were substantially broad after vaccination. Compared with placebo recipients, vaccine recipients had higher spike-specific TCR breadth.

Here immunoSEQ multiplex PCR was the method, and the copy in TCRdb shows in-frame clones only, minus some. The table records under 150,000 clones, 80% to 90% of them present only once. This rearrangement joins TRBV29-1 to TRBJ2-6; D is unresolved. The receptor's source is a human donor who had recovered from COVID-19. The sequences come from peripheral blood, collected after recovery from COVID-19. In DNA, the CDR3 is TGCAGCGTTCAGGCGGGGGCCAACGTCCTGACTTTC. Translated, it gives CSVQAGANVLTF.